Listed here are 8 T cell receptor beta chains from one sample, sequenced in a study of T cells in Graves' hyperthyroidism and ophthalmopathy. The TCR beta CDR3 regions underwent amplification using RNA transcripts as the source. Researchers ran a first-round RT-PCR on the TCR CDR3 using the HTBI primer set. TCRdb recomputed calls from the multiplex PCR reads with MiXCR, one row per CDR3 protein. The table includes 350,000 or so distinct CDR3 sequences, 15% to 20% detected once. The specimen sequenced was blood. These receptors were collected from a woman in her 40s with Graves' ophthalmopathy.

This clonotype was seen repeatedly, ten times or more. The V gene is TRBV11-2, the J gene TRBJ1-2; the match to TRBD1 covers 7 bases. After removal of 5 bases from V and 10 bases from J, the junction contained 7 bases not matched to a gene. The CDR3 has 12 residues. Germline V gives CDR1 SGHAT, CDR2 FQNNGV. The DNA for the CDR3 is TGTGCCAGCAGCGCAAAGGGACAGATCTACACCTTC. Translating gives CASSAKGQIYTF.

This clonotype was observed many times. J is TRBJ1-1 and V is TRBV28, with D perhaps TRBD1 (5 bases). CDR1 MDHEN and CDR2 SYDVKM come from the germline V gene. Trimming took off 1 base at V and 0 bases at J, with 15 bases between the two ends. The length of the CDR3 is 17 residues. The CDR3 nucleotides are TGTGCCAGCAGTTTATTAAGCCAGGGTAAGGTGAACACTGAAGCTTTCTTT. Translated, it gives CASSLLSQGKVNTEAFF.

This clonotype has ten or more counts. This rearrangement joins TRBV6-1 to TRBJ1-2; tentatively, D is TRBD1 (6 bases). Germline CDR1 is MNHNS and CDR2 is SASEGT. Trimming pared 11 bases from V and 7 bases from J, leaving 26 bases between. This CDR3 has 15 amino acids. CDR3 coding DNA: TGTGCCGGCATTCGGAAAGCGGGGGGCGAACTTGGCTACACCTTC. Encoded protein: CAGIRKAGGELGYTF.

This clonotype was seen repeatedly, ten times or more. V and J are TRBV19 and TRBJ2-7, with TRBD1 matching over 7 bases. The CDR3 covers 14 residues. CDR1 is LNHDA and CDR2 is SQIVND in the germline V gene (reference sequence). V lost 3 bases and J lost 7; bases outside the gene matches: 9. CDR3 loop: CASSIIEGAREQYF. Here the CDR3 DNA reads TGTGCCAGTAGTATCATCGAGGGGGCGAGGGAGCAGTACTTC.

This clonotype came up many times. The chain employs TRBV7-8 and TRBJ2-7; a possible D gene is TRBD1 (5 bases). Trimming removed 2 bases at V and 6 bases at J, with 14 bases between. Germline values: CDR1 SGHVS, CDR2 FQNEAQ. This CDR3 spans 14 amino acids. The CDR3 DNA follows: TGTGCCAGCAGCTTAAACAGGTGGGGCCTCGAGCAGTACTTC. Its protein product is CASSLNRWGLEQYF. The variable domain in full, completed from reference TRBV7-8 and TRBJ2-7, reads GAGVSQSPRYKVAKRGQDVALRCDPISGHVSLFWYQQALGQGPEFLTYFQNEAQLDKSGLPSDRFFAERPEGSVSTLKIQRTQQEDSAVYLCASSLNRWGLEQYFGPGTRLTVT.

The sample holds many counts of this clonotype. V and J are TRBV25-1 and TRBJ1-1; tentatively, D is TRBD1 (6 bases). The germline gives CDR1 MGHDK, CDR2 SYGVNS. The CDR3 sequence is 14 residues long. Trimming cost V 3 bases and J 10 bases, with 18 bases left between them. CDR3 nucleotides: TGTGCCAGCAGTGATCAGGGGACAAACTTCGGAGCTTTCTTT. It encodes CASSDQGTNFGAFF. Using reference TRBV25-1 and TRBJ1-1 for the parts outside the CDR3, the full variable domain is EADIYQTPRYLVIGTGKKITLECSQTMGHDKMYWYQQDPGMELHLIHYSYGVNSTEKGDLSSESTVSRIRTEHFPLTLESARPSHTSQYLCASSDQGTNFGAFFGQGTRLTVV.

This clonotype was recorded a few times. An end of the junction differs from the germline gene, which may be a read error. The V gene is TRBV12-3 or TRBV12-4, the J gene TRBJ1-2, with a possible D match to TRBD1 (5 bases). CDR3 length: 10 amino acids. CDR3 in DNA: TGTGCCAGCACCGGGACGAACTACAACTTC. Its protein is CASTGTNYNF.

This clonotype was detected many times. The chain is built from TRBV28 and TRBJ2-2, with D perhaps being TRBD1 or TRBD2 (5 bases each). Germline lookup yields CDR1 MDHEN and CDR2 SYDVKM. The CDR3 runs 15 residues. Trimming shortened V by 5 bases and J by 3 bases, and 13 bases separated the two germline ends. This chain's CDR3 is CASSATRGDTGELFF. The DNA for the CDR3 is TGTGCCAGCAGTGCAACTAGAGGGGACACCGGGGAGCTGTTTTTT.